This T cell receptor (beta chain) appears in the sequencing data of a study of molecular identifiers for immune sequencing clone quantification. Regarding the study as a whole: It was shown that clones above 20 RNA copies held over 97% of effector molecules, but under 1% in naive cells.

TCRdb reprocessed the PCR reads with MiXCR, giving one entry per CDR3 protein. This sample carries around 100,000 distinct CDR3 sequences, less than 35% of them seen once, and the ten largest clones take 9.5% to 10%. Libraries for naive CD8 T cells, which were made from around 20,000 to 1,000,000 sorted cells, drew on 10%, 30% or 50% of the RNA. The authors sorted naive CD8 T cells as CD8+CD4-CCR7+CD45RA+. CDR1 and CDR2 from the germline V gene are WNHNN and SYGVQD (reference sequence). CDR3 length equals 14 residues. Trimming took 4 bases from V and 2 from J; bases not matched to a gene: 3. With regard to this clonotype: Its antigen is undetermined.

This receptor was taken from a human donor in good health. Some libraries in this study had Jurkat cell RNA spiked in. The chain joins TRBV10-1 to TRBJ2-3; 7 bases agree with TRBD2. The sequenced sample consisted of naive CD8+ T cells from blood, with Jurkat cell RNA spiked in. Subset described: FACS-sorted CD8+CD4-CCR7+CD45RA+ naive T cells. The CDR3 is CASSGGRATDTQYF. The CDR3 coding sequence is TGCGCCAGCAGTGGTGGGAGGGCCACAGATACGCAGTATTTT.